The 14 T cell receptor beta chains presented below share a single source sample, sequenced in a study of blood T cell repertoires in COVID-19. Method: immunoSEQ multiplex PCR; TCRdb's copy keeps in-frame clones and lacks some. The sample consists of 200,000 to 250,000 clones, around 90% of them appearing once. The sequencing input was peripheral blood. Every receptor here comes from a man aged 70-80 years with acute or convalescent COVID-19.

The rearrangement joins TRBV18 to TRBJ2-3; possible D gene TRBD2, 5 bases. The CDR3 is 15 residues long. Germline values: CDR1 KGHSH, CDR2 LQKENI. Trimming cost V 2 bases and J 6 bases, with 15 bases left between them. The DNA for the CDR3 is TGTGCCAGCTCACCAATGACTATTATGGCTGATACGCAGTATTTT. This gives the protein CASSPMTIMADTQYF. The complete variable domain, with remaining parts taken from reference TRBV18 and TRBJ2-3, reads NAGVMQNPRHLVRRRGQEARLRCSPMKGHSHVYWYRQLPEEGLKFMVYLQKENIIDESGMPKERFSAEFPKEGPSILRIQQVVRGDSAAYFCASSPMTIMADTQYFGPGTRLTVL.

This rearrangement joins TRBV4-1 to TRBJ2-5; perhaps TRBD2 as D (6 bases). Trimming took off 1 base at V and 7 bases at J, with 22 bases between the two ends. CDR1 and CDR2 from the germline V gene are MGHRA and YSYEKL. The CDR3 extends over 17 amino acids. The CDR3 reads CASSQAVLGSVGGTQYF. The DNA for the CDR3 is TGCGCCAGCAGCCAAGCAGTCCTGGGGTCAGTGGGAGGGACCCAGTACTTC.

V gene TRBV10-3 combines with J gene TRBJ1-2; 10 bases align to TRBD1. V shed 6 bases and J 9 bases; nucleotides not matched to a gene: 10. Per germline, CDR1 ENHRY and CDR2 SYGVKD. The CDR3 has 14 amino acids. In DNA, the CDR3 is TGTGCCATCAGGTCCGGGACAGGGGATGAGAGCTACACCTTC. It specifies CAIRSGTGDESYTF.

The chain links TRBV24-1 to TRBJ2-1; 12 bases line up with TRBD1. Germline V gene lookup returns CDR1 KGHDR and CDR2 SFDVKD. Trimming at V came to 6 bases and at J to 10 bases, leaving 12 bases not matched to a gene. The CDR3 contains 16 residues. This chain's CDR3 is CATSPNEGQGAWEQFF. Here the CDR3 DNA reads TGTGCCACCAGTCCCAACGAGGGACAGGGGGCATGGGAGCAGTTCTTC.

The rearrangement links TRBV27 to TRBJ2-6; D is possibly TRBD1 (5 bases). V was cut by 2 bases and J by 0 bases, with 5 bases left in between. Germline CDR1 MNHEY, CDR2 SMNVEV (reference sequence). This CDR3 comprises 15 residues. CDR3 in DNA: TGTGCCAGCAGTTTAAGGGGCTCTGGGGCCAACGTCCTGACTTTC. It encodes CASSLRGSGANVLTF.

The chain carries TRBV3-1 (or the pseudogene TRBV3-2) and TRBJ1-1; D may be TRBD1 (6 bases). Germline V lookup: CDR1 LGHDT, CDR2 YNNKEL (reference sequence). Trimming removed 4 bases from V and 1 base from J, with 13 bases in between. The CDR3 totals 15 residues. This CDR3 reads CASSLLGGANTEAFF. The CDR3 region has the DNA TGTGCCAGCAGCCTCCTTGGGGGGGCGAACACTGAAGCTTTCTTT.

The gene calls are TRBV7-9 and TRBJ2-1; TRBD1 matches at 12 bases. The CDR3 is made up of 15 amino acids. V shed 5 bases and J 5 bases; nucleotides not matched to a gene: 4. From germline, CDR1 is SEHNR and CDR2 FQNEAQ (reference sequence). The CDR3 sequence: CASSLGQGADNEQFF. The CDR3 DNA reads TGTGCCAGCAGCCTGGGACAGGGGGCCGACAATGAGCAGTTCTTC. The entire variable domain, with the rest obtained from reference TRBV7-9 and TRBJ2-1, is as follows: DTGVSQNPRHKITKRGQNVTFRCDPISEHNRLYWYRQTLGQGPEFLTYFQNEAQLEKSRLLSDRFSAERPKGSFSTLEIQRTEQGDSAMYLCASSLGQGADNEQFFGPGTRLTVL.

The genes are TRBV5-4 and TRBJ2-3, with 8 bases matching TRBD2. With V trimmed by 5 bases and J by 4 bases, 15 bases remained unmatched. The germline V gene encodes CDR1 SGHNT and CDR2 YYREEE (reference sequence). This CDR3 spans 17 amino acids. CDR3 bases: TGTGCCAGCAGACGCTCAACAGGGACTAGGGTCGCAGATACGCAGTATTTT. Its translation is CASRRSTGTRVADTQYF.

This clone was seen only a few times. The chain couples TRBV6-5 to TRBJ1-1; possibly TRBD1 for D (5 bases). Trimming stripped 2 bases from V and 0 bases from J, with 7 bases between. Germline V gene lookup returns CDR1 MNHEY and CDR2 SVGAGI. The CDR3 loop spans 14 amino acids. In nucleotides, the CDR3 is TGTGCCAGCAGTTACGGGGGGGTGAACACTGAAGCTTTCTTT. Translation: CASSYGGVNTEAFF.

The J gene is TRBJ2-4, the V gene TRBV5-6, with 7 bases identical to TRBD1. V lost 3 bases and J lost 6; bases outside the gene matches: 3. The CDR3 is made up of 13 amino acids. Germline V gives CDR1 SGHDT, CDR2 YYEEEE. This chain's CDR3 is CASSSPGGNIQYF. The CDR3 bases are TGTGCCAGCAGCTCCCCAGGGGGAAACATTCAGTACTTC. The whole variable domain, filled in from reference TRBV5-6 and TRBJ2-4, reads DAGVTQSPTHLIKTRGQQVTLRCSPKSGHDTVSWYQQALGQGPQFIFQYYEEEERQRGNFPDRFSGHQFPNYSSELNVNALLLGDSALYLCASSSPGGNIQYFGAGTRLSVL.

The chain has TRBV7-8 and TRBJ2-1, with 9 bases identical to TRBD2. The V gene's germline CDR1 is SGHVS and CDR2 FQNEAQ. This CDR3 comprises 19 residues. The V segment lost 1 base and the J segment 4 bases; nucleotides outside the gene matches: 14. CDR3 sequence (DNA): TGTGCCAGCAGCTTAGGTCCGGCTAGCGGGACCCTAAGTTACAATGAGCAGTTCTTC. This sequence encodes CASSLGPASGTLSYNEQFF.

The chain links TRBV5-4 to TRBJ1-1; 7 bases are shared with TRBD1. The junction had 5 bases not matched to a gene; V was cut back by 4 bases and J by 5 bases. The length of the CDR3 is 13 residues. CDR1 is SGHNT and CDR2 is YYREEE in the germline V gene (reference sequence). The CDR3 here is CASSQGVGTEAFF. The CDR3 DNA follows: TGTGCCAGCAGCCAGGGGGTGGGTACTGAAGCTTTCTTT.

The CDR3 nucleotides are TGTGCCAGCAGCGTAGGCGGCAGGGTCCCTTCACCCCTCCACTTT. Its translation is CASSVGGRVPSPLHF. The V call is TRBV9, the J call TRBJ1-6; TRBD1 is a possible D gene (5 bases). CDR1 and CDR2 (germline): SGDLS, YYNGEE. CDR3 length equals 15 residues. V was clipped by 0 bases and J by 9 bases, with 13 bases between them.

The V gene is TRBV5-1, the J gene TRBJ2-1, with 10 bases identical to TRBD2. There are 15 residues in the CDR3. Germline trimming cut 1 base from V and 8 bases from J; bases unmatched to any gene: 6. Germline CDR1 SGHRS, CDR2 YFSETQ. The CDR3 is CASSLISGRLDEQFF. The CDR3 DNA follows: TGCGCCAGCAGCTTGATTAGCGGGAGGCTAGATGAGCAGTTCTTC. Variable domain in full (rest from reference TRBV5-1 and TRBJ2-1): KAGVTQTPRYLIKTRGQQVTLSCSPISGHRSVSWYQQTPGQGLQFLFEYFSETQRNKGNFPGRFSGRQFSNSRSEMNVSTLELGDSALYLCASSLISGRLDEQFFGPGTRLTVL.